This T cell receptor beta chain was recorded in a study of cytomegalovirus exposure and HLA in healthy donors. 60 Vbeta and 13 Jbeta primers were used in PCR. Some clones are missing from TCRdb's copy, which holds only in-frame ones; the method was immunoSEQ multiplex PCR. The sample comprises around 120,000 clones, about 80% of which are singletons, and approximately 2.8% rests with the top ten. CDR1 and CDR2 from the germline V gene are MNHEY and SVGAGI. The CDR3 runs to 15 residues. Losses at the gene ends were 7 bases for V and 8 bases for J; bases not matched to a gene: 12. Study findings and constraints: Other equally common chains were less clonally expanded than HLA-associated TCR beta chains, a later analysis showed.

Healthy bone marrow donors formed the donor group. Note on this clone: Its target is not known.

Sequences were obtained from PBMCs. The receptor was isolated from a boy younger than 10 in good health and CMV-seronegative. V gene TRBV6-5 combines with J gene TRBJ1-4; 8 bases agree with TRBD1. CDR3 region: CASNPRTGMEEKLFF. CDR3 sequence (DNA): TGTGCCAGCAACCCTCGGACAGGGATGGAGGAAAAACTGTTTTTT.